What follows are 11 T cell receptor beta chains derived from one specimen sequenced in a study of molecular identifiers for immune sequencing clone quantification. TCRdb fed the PCR reads into MiXCR, producing one record per CDR3 protein. The sample lists 490,000 or so distinct CDR3 sequences; about 25% were seen once. Sequencing input: naive CD8+ T cells from blood, with Jurkat cell RNA spiked in. Stated subset: FACS-sorted CD8+CD4-CCR7+CD45RA+ naive T cells. The receptors stem from a human donor in good health. Some libraries in this study had Jurkat cell RNA spiked in.

This clonotype appeared many times. This chain connects TRBV6-2 or TRBV6-3 to TRBJ1-1, with D possibly being TRBD1 (6 bases). The V gene's germline CDR1 is MNHEY and CDR2 SVGEGT. The CDR3 is 12 residues long. V was pared by 6 bases and J by 6 bases, with 11 bases between. For the CDR3, the DNA is TGTGCCAGCAGGAACGGACAGCCTGAAGCTTTCTTT. Its protein product is CASRNGQPEAFF.

This clonotype was found many times. The rearrangement joins TRBV20-1 to TRBJ2-7; D remains ambiguous. Germline CDR1 is DFQATT and CDR2 is SNEGSKA (reference sequence). This CDR3 has 14 amino acids. With 7 bases removed from V and 4 bases from J, the gap between germline ends came to 20 bases. CDR3 in DNA: TGCAGTGTAGATTCAAAGCAGGTTCCGTACGAGCAGTACTTC. The encoded protein is CSVDSKQVPYEQYF.

This sequence joins TRBV6-5 and TRBJ2-1; the D is unclear. CDR3 length: 13 residues. Germline values: CDR1 MNHEY, CDR2 SVGAGI. Trimming took 4 bases from V and 3 from J, leaving 7 bases between them. The CDR3 sequence: CASSSPNYNEQFF. CDR3 nucleotides: TGTGCCAGCAGTTCTCCAAACTACAATGAGCAGTTCTTC.

This clonotype was counted ten times or more. The chain joins TRBV7-6 to TRBJ2-3, with TRBD1 matching over 7 bases. Germline V CDR1 and CDR2: SGHVS, FNYEAQ. V dropped 2 bases and J dropped 0; count of bases not matched to a gene: 11. CDR3 length equals 18 residues. As DNA, the CDR3 is TGTGCCAGCAGCTTATTTGTTCGGGACAGCTCTAGCACAGATACGCAGTATTTT. Encoded protein: CASSLFVRDSSSTDTQYF.

CDR3 coding DNA: TGTGCCAGCAGCTTAGGGGGGCTTGTAGGCACTGAAGCTTTCTTT. Protein product: CASSLGGLVGTEAFF. The V gene is TRBV7-9, the J gene TRBJ1-1; maybe TRBD1 (6 bases). The length of the CDR3 is 15 residues. In germline, CDR1 is SEHNR, CDR2 FQNEAQ (reference sequence). V was cut by 1 base and J by 4 bases, with 13 bases left in between.

This clonotype appeared a few times. V and J are TRBV29-1 and TRBJ2-2; D is perhaps TRBD2 (7 bases). Trimming left V 6 bases short and J 5 bases short, with 16 bases between. Germline V lookup: CDR1 SQVTM, CDR2 ANQGSEA. CDR3 length: 14 residues. CDR3 amino acids: CSVPGGAGTGELFF. CDR3 in DNA: TGCAGCGTGCCTGGGGGGGCGGGAACCGGGGAGCTGTTTTTT.

This clonotype was recorded many times. V gene TRBV6-2 or TRBV6-3 combines with J gene TRBJ2-5; D perhaps matches TRBD2 (6 bases). Deletions cut 0 bases from V and 1 base from J, with 6 bases between. Germline V gives CDR1 MNHEY, CDR2 SVGEGT. The CDR3 runs 14 residues. In DNA, the CDR3 is TGTGCCAGCAGTTACTCGGGACTCCAAGAGACCCAGTACTTC. Its protein is CASSYSGLQETQYF.

This clonotype was found many times. This chain uses TRBV27 with TRBJ2-7; 7 bases map to TRBD1. Germline V gene sequence: CDR1 MNHEY, CDR2 SMNVEV (reference sequence). V shed 6 bases and J 5 bases; nucleotides not matched to a gene: 4. The CDR3 extends over 12 amino acids. The CDR3 spells CASRRDSNEQYF. CDR3 in DNA: TGTGCCAGCAGAAGGGACAGTAACGAGCAGTACTTC.

The chain carries TRBV6-2 or TRBV6-3 and TRBJ1-5, with 7 bases lining up with TRBD1. J gave up 4 bases and V 6 bases, and 6 bases lay outside the gene matches. Germline V gives CDR1 MNHEY, CDR2 SVGEGT. This CDR3 is 14 amino acids long. The CDR3 bases are TGTGCCAGCAGATCAGGGGGATGGAATCAGCCCCAGCATTTT. Its protein is CASRSGGWNQPQHF.

This clonotype was recorded at least ten times. V gene TRBV4-1 combines with J gene TRBJ1-5; TRBD1 agrees at 7 bases. Germline V gene data show CDR1 as MGHRA and CDR2 as YSYEKL. The V and J ends lost 1 base and 4 bases, in that order; junction bases with no gene match: 4. CDR3 length equals 15 residues. The CDR3 sequence is CASSQGQGWNQPQHF. The CDR3 nucleotides read TGCGCCAGCAGCCAAGGACAGGGTTGGAATCAGCCCCAGCATTTT.

The CDR3 protein is CASSDPSTVPYNEQFF. In DNA, the CDR3 is TGTGCCAGCAGTGACCCTTCGACAGTTCCCTACAATGAGCAGTTCTTC. The V and J genes are TRBV25-1 and TRBJ2-1; D might be TRBD1 (5 bases). V was shortened by 3 bases and J by 2 bases, with 14 bases between the two germline ends. The germline V gene has CDR1 MGHDK and CDR2 SYGVNS. The CDR3 covers 16 residues.